Listed here are 14 T cell receptor beta chains from one sample, sequenced in a study of cytotoxic CD8 clonotypes in ibrutinib-treated CLL. Assay: immunoSEQ multiplex PCR; the TCRdb copy retains only in-frame clones and omits some. The repertoire holds nearly 100,000 clones, about 72% seen once, with around 30% in the top ten. The material was PBMCs, obtained after 12 months of ibrutinib treatment. Source of these receptors: a human donor with chronic lymphocytic leukemia.

The V and J genes are TRBV7-2 and TRBJ2-1, with D uncertain. Germline V gene sequence: CDR1 SGHTA, CDR2 FQGNSA. The CDR3 length is 12 residues. V dropped 5 bases and J dropped 13 bases, with 15 bases sitting between them. Here the CDR3 DNA reads TGTGCCAGCAGCCTCCTCGAGGCGTTTCAGTTCTTC. It is translated as CASSLLEAFQFF.

This rearrangement joins TRBV5-1 to TRBJ1-2; tentatively, D is TRBD1 (5 bases). CDR3 size: 15 residues. The V and J ends lost 0 bases and 3 bases respectively, with 12 bases between them. Germline lookup yields CDR1 SGHRS and CDR2 YFSETQ. CDR3 region: CASSLDSGIDYGYTF. As DNA, the CDR3 is TGCGCCAGCAGCTTGGATTCAGGGATCGACTATGGCTACACCTTC.

The chain carries TRBV25-1 and TRBJ2-7; 8 nucleotides agree with TRBD2. Germline V gene data show CDR1 as MGHDK and CDR2 as SYGVNS. The CDR3 contains 14 residues. V trimming: 6 bases; J trimming: 2 bases; junction bases outside the gene matches: 6. CDR3 protein: CASRGLVGAYEQYF. The DNA for the CDR3 is TGTGCCAGCAGGGGACTAGTGGGGGCCTACGAGCAGTACTTC.

This chain uses TRBV18 with TRBJ2-6; 7 bases agree with TRBD1. The CDR3 runs to 15 residues. Germline V gene sequence: CDR1 KGHSH, CDR2 LQKENI. V gave up 3 bases and J gave up 4 bases; unmatched junction bases: 3. The DNA for the CDR3 is TGTGCCAGCTCACCGGGGACAGCAGGGGCCAACGTCCTGACTTTC. Encoded protein: CASSPGTAGANVLTF. The full variable domain, in which reference TRBV18 and TRBJ2-6 provide the parts outside the CDR3, is NAGVMQNPRHLVRRRGQEARLRCSPMKGHSHVYWYRQLPEEGLKFMVYLQKENIIDESGMPKERFSAEFPKEGPSILRIQQVVRGDSAAYFCASSPGTAGANVLTFGAGSRLTVL.

The chain uses TRBV7-2 and TRBJ2-2; D is unclear. CDR1 is SGHTA, CDR2 FQGNSA, per germline. V was cut by 1 base and J by 3 bases, with 3 bases left in between. The CDR3 is 13 amino acids. This chain's CDR3 is CASSLDHTGELFF. CDR3 DNA sequence: TGTGCCAGCAGCTTAGATCACACCGGGGAGCTGTTTTTT.

The CDR3 coding sequence is TGTGCCAGCAGCGTAAGTGGCGACTCTGGGACCCAGTACTTC. It specifies CASSVSGDSGTQYF. The chain joins TRBV9 to TRBJ2-5, with unresolved D. Germline V CDR1 and CDR2: SGDLS, YYNGEE. CDR3 length: 14 residues. Trimming cost V 1 base and J 7 bases, with 14 bases left between them.

The chain has TRBV18 and TRBJ2-1; 8 bases are a match to TRBD1. The CDR3 loop spans 15 amino acids. Trimming at V came to 4 bases and at J to 4 bases, leaving 6 bases not matched to a gene. Germline V gene sequence: CDR1 KGHSH, CDR2 LQKENI. CDR3 in amino acids: CASSLGQGAYNEQFF. CDR3 sequence (DNA): TGTGCCAGCTCACTCGGACAGGGTGCGTACAATGAGCAGTTCTTC.

This clone was observed a single time. V gene TRBV30 combines with J gene TRBJ2-7, with 7 bases fitting TRBD1. The CDR3 loop spans 12 amino acids. V was pared by 7 bases and J by 2 bases, with 5 bases of the junction left unmatched. Per the germline V gene, CDR1 is GTSNPN and CDR2 is SVGIG (reference sequence). The CDR3 loop reads CAYSRGTYEQYF. In DNA form, the CDR3 reads TGTGCCTACTCCAGGGGGACCTACGAGCAGTACTTC.

This clone was counted only a few times. The chain is built from TRBV7-9 and TRBJ1-4; D is possibly TRBD1 (5 bases). From germline, CDR1 is SEHNR and CDR2 FQNEAQ (reference sequence). V lost 5 bases, J lost 6 bases, and 13 bases lay in between. The CDR3 extends over 14 amino acids. The CDR3 region is CASSPTGDHEKLFF. CDR3 coding DNA: TGTGCCAGCAGCCCCACCGGGGACCATGAAAAACTGTTTTTT. Looking up the rest from reference TRBV7-9 and TRBJ1-4 gives the full variable domain: DTGVSQNPRHKITKRGQNVTFRCDPISEHNRLYWYRQTLGQGPEFLTYFQNEAQLEKSRLLSDRFSAERPKGSFSTLEIQRTEQGDSAMYLCASSPTGDHEKLFFGSGTQLSVL.

CDR3 nucleotide sequence: TGTGCCAGCAGTGATCCCGCAGGGCCCCATGGCTACACCTTC. Translated, it gives CASSDPAGPHGYTF. The chain has TRBV25-1 and TRBJ1-2, with D perhaps TRBD1 (5 bases). Trimming pared 3 bases from V and 6 bases from J, leaving 14 bases between. Germline V gives CDR1 MGHDK, CDR2 SYGVNS. The CDR3 contains 14 residues.

This sequence joins TRBV19 and TRBJ2-7; D unclear. This CDR3 spans 14 amino acids. V lost 3 bases and J 2 bases, leaving 11 bases between the germline ends. Germline-derived CDR1 and CDR2 are LNHDA and SQIVND (reference sequence). The CDR3 reads CASSMKSTTYEQYF. CDR3 sequence (DNA): TGTGCCAGTAGTATGAAAAGTACGACCTACGAGCAGTACTTC.

The rearrangement links TRBV5-6 to TRBJ2-3; D remains unclear. The CDR3 spans 15 residues. V was trimmed by 5 bases and J by 5 bases, leaving 18 bases between them. Per germline, CDR1 SGHDT and CDR2 YYEEEE. The CDR3 coding sequence is TGTGCCAGCAGACACTGGGCAGGTGCAGGAGATACGCAGTATTTT. Translated: CASRHWAGAGDTQYF.

V is TRBV19 and J is TRBJ2-1; D is possibly TRBD1 or TRBD2 (6 bases each). Germline CDR1 is LNHDA and CDR2 is SQIVND (reference sequence). V shed 3 bases and J shed 8 bases, with 11 bases lying between them. The CDR3 contains 13 residues. The CDR3 nucleotides are TGTGCCAGTAGTATTAAGGGGGGCCATGAGCAGTTCTTC. Protein: CASSIKGGHEQFF.

This chain links TRBV10-1 with TRBJ2-1; 8 bases align to TRBD2. Trimming took 8 bases from V and 3 from J; bases not matched to a gene: 6. The CDR3 length is 14 residues. Germline V gene lookup returns CDR1 WNHNN and CDR2 SYGVQD (reference sequence). Here the CDR3 DNA reads TGCGCCAGCGCACGTCGGGGGGGCTACAATGAGCAGTTCTTC. Its translation is CASARRGGYNEQFF.